The 4 T cell receptor beta chains given below trace back to one sample, sequenced in a study of T cell repertoires in cytomegalovirus infection (dated by TCRdb to about 2019). Sequencing took place on an Illumina HiSeq 1500. TCRdb reprocessing: public reads trimmed at Q25 with fastp, clones called with MiXCR, in-frame beta chains kept. CDR3 protein duplicates are merged, each entry listing the most common genes and DNA. The sample table records roughly 500,000 distinct CDR3 sequences; more than 15% of these occur just once. Of the sample, under 30% falls within the top ten clones. The material sequenced was CD8+ T cells from PBMCs. The receptors here all came from a human donor in good health (CMV status not recorded). Some clones in this sample may be carry-over from other donors' samples.

This clonotype showed up many times. The rearrangement uses TRBV14 and TRBJ1-3; D not resolved. V was pared by 4 bases and J by 0 bases, with 10 bases between. There are 15 residues in the CDR3. The V gene's germline CDR1 is SGHDN and CDR2 FVKESK. The CDR3 DNA follows: TGTGCCAGCAGCCCCACCGGTTTCTCTGGAAACACCATATATTTT. Its protein is CASSPTGFSGNTIYF.

This clonotype showed up just a few times. V gene TRBV2 combines with J gene TRBJ2-1; D call uncertain. Trimming removed 2 bases at V and 10 bases at J, with 27 bases between. This CDR3 contains 18 residues. Germline CDR1 SNHLY, CDR2 FYNNEI. CDR3 DNA sequence: TGTGCCAGCAGTGAATCCTATCCTTATTTAGAAATCTACACGGAGCAGTTCTTC. Protein sequence: CASSESYPYLEIYTEQFF.

The V call is TRBV12-3 or TRBV12-4, the J call TRBJ2-1; 9 positions match TRBD1. The CDR3 length is 14 residues. J was trimmed by 6 bases and V by 6 bases; bases with no gene match: 6. The CDR3 DNA sequence: TGTGCCAGCAGCTCCGGGGACAGGGTCAATGAGCAGTTCTTC. Its translation is CASSSGDRVNEQFF.

This clonotype has just a few counts. This chain links TRBV5-6 with TRBJ2-5; 10 bases align to TRBD2. Germline V lookup: CDR1 SGHDT, CDR2 YYEEEE. This CDR3 spans 17 amino acids. Trimming at V came to 2 bases and at J to 5 bases, leaving 12 bases not matched to a gene. The CDR3 is CASSLKDSGGPGETQYF. CDR3 nucleotide sequence: TGTGCCAGCAGCTTAAAGGATAGCGGGGGGCCGGGGGAGACCCAGTACTTC.